A single sample gave rise to the 27 T cell receptor beta chains below, sequenced in a study of shared clonotypes between healthy human individuals. Assay used: immunoSEQ multiplex PCR; TCRdb lists only in-frame clones, some missing. The sample shows a few hundred thousand clones, approximately 71% of them seen only once. Sequenced input: PBMCs. Every receptor here comes from a woman between 35 and 50 years old in good health. Some clones in this sample may be carry-over from other donors' samples.

This clone was counted only a few times. V gene TRBV7-3 combines with J gene TRBJ2-7; 14 nucleotides agree with TRBD2. V shed 5 bases, J shed 6 bases, and the junction held 6 bases outside the gene matches. Per germline, CDR1 SGHTA and CDR2 FQGTGA. The length of the CDR3 is 15 residues. CDR3 sequence reads: CASSEGLAGAGEQYF. The CDR3, as DNA: TGTGCCAGCAGCGAGGGACTAGCGGGAGCCGGCGAGCAGTACTTC.

V usage is TRBV19 and J usage is TRBJ1-1, with a weak D call TRBD1 (6 bases). The CDR3 consists of 14 residues. Germline CDR1 and CDR2: LNHDA and SQIVND (reference sequence). V shed 4 bases and J shed 11 bases, with 20 bases lying between them. CDR3 protein: CASSRRAGGGEAFF. For the CDR3, the DNA is TGTGCCAGTAGTAGAAGGGCCGGAGGGGGAGAGGCTTTCTTT.

This sequence joins TRBV29-1 and TRBJ1-1; possibly TRBD1 for D (5 bases). Germline V lookup: CDR1 SQVTM, CDR2 ANQGSEA. The germline V and J ends were trimmed by 4 bases and 6 bases, with 15 bases remaining between them. This CDR3 contains 13 residues. As DNA, the CDR3 is TGCAGCGTTGTAAGGAGCAGGGAGGCTGAAGCTTTCTTT. Encoded protein: CSVVRSREAEAFF.

This clone has at least ten counts. The gene calls are TRBV5-4 and TRBJ2-5; TRBD2 aligns across 7 bases. The CDR3 spans 17 residues. V was pared by 1 base and J by 2 bases, with 11 bases of the junction left unmatched. Germline-derived CDR1 and CDR2 are SGHNT and YYREEE (reference sequence). The CDR3 sequence is CASSLFVGLAEQETQYF. The CDR3 DNA reads TGTGCCAGCAGCTTGTTCGTCGGGCTAGCGGAACAAGAGACCCAGTACTTC. Using reference TRBV5-4 and TRBJ2-5 for the parts outside the CDR3, the full variable domain is ETGVTQSPTHLIKTRGQQVTLRCSSQSGHNTVSWYQQALGQGPQFIFQYYREEENGRGNFPPRFSGLQFPNYSSELNVNALELDDSALYLCASSLFVGLAEQETQYFGPGTRLLVL.

The chain recombines TRBV20-1 with TRBJ2-1; D unclear. Trimming took off 5 bases at V and 9 bases at J, with 11 bases between the two ends. Germline lookup yields CDR1 DFQATT and CDR2 SNEGSKA (reference sequence). The CDR3 runs 11 residues. The CDR3 loop is CSAQDGFEQFF. The CDR3 nucleotides read TGCAGTGCTCAAGACGGGTTTGAGCAGTTCTTC.

A single count supports this clone. A read error likely explains this, since a far larger clone differs by one base. V is TRBV30 and J is TRBJ1-1; D is possibly TRBD1 (6 bases). CDR1 is GTSNPN and CDR2 is SVGIG in the germline V gene (reference sequence). The CDR3 has 12 residues. With 6 bases removed from V and 6 bases from J, the gap between germline ends came to 14 bases. CDR3 region: CACRGAAAEAFF. The CDR3 DNA sequence: TGTGCCTGTAGGGGGGCGGCAGCTGAAGCTTTCTTT.

V and J are TRBV7-6 and TRBJ2-7; a weak D match, TRBD1 (6 bases). There are 14 residues in the CDR3. V was cut by 8 bases and J by 2 bases, with 16 bases left in between. Germline loops: CDR1 SGHVS, CDR2 FNYEAQ. For the CDR3, the DNA is TGTGCCAGCTCACCAGGGGCCTCTACCTACGAGCAGTACTTC. Amino acid sequence: CASSPGASTYEQYF.

This clone was found a few times. V is TRBV7-2 and J is TRBJ2-5; D is possibly TRBD1 or TRBD2 (5 bases each). In germline, CDR1 is SGHTA, CDR2 FQGNSA. V dropped 5 bases and J dropped 7 bases, with 20 bases sitting between them. The CDR3 is made up of 15 amino acids. The DNA of the CDR3 is TGTGCCAGCAGCAAAGAGATCTGGGGGAGCGTGACCCAGTACTTC. It is translated as CASSKEIWGSVTQYF.

This sequence joins TRBV9 and TRBJ2-2; D gene uncertain. Germline-derived CDR1 and CDR2 are SGDLS and YYNGEE. CDR3 length: 11 amino acids. V gave up 0 bases and J gave up 6 bases, with 0 bases separating them. The CDR3 sequence: CASSVAGELFF. The CDR3 bases are TGTGCCAGCAGCGTAGCCGGGGAGCTGTTTTTT.

Concerning this clone itself: This likely reflects a read error, since a far larger clone is one base away. In the same sample, other DNA sequences code for this CDR3. The chain employs TRBV28 and TRBJ2-1, with 10 bases identical to TRBD1. The CDR3 is 16 residues long. Germline V gene lookup returns CDR1 MDHEN and CDR2 SYDVKM. The CDR3 loop is CASRRTGGYSSAEQFF. In DNA form, the CDR3 reads TGTGCTAGCAGGCGGACAGGGGGTTATTCGTCGGCTGAGCAGTTCTTC.

This rearrangement joins TRBV4-3 to TRBJ2-1; D is uncertain. The germline CDR1 and CDR2 sequences are LGHNA and YSLEER. The ends were cut back, 1 base at V and 5 bases at J, with 12 bases in the middle. The CDR3 has 15 amino acids. CDR3 sequence: CASSQGALLHNEQFF. CDR3 DNA sequence: TGCGCCAGCAGCCAAGGGGCACTCCTCCACAATGAGCAGTTCTTC.

J is TRBJ1-2 and V is TRBV7-6, with D tentatively TRBD1 (5 bases). CDR3 size: 12 residues. From germline, CDR1 is SGHVS and CDR2 FNYEAQ. Between the trimmed V and J ends, which lost 5 bases and 8 bases, there was a span of 12 bases. CDR3 sequence reads: CASSTGLVGYTF. CDR3 DNA: TGTGCCAGCAGCACAGGACTAGTGGGCTACACCTTC.

A single count supports this clone. This chain joins TRBV5-1 and TRBJ2-7; 11 bases line up with TRBD1. The CDR3 runs to 14 residues. CDR1 is SGHRS, CDR2 YFSETQ, per germline. V dropped 3 bases and J dropped 6; count of bases not matched to a gene: 5. The CDR3 spells CASSSGQGVGEQYF. CDR3 in DNA: TGCGCCAGCAGCTCGGGACAGGGGGTCGGCGAGCAGTACTTC.

The chain recombines TRBV19 with TRBJ1-4, with D possibly TRBD1 on 5 matching bases. Germline lookup yields CDR1 LNHDA and CDR2 SQIVND (reference sequence). Deletions cut 3 bases from V and 1 base from J, with 9 bases between. The CDR3 spans 15 residues. CDR3 loop: CASSITRGTNEKLFF. CDR3 bases: TGTGCCAGTAGTATTACGAGGGGAACTAATGAAAAACTGTTTTTT.

The V and J genes are TRBV18 and TRBJ1-3, with TRBD1 as a possible D gene (5 bases). CDR1 and CDR2 from the germline V gene are KGHSH and LQKENI. The V and J ends lost 3 bases and 3 bases respectively, with 12 bases between them. The CDR3 totals 15 residues. The CDR3 spells CASSPPTDFGNTIYF. CDR3 coding DNA: TGTGCCAGCTCACCCCCGACAGATTTTGGAAACACCATATATTTT.

The chain employs TRBV7-2 and TRBJ1-3; unclear D gene. Germline loops: CDR1 SGHTA, CDR2 FQGNSA. V was cut by 1 base and J by 0 bases, with 10 bases left in between. The CDR3 has 16 residues. CDR3 in amino acids: CASSLVGISSGNTIYF. Written as DNA, the CDR3 is TGTGCCAGCAGCTTAGTGGGGATTAGCTCTGGAAACACCATATATTTT.

This clone was detected ten times or more. Other DNA sequences in this sample translate to the same CDR3. CDR3 sequence: CASSLTYEQYF. The CDR3 region has the DNA TGTGCCAGCAGTTTAACCTACGAGCAGTACTTC. The V gene is TRBV28, the J gene TRBJ2-7; D remains unclear. V lost 2 bases and J lost 2, with 1 base in between. Germline assignment: CDR1 MDHEN and CDR2 SYDVKM. This CDR3 comprises 11 residues.

A remark on this clone: An end of the junction does not agree with germline; a read error may underlie this. The rearrangement links TRBV25-1 to TRBJ2-5; D uncertain. Per the germline V gene, CDR1 is MGHDK and CDR2 is SYGVNS. The CDR3 is made up of 14 amino acids. The CDR3 coding sequence is TGTGTCAGCAGTGTGGGCCAGGCTGGGGAGACCCAGTACTTC. It codes for CVSSVGQAGETQYF.

A single count supports this clone. V usage is TRBV6-5 and J usage is TRBJ2-3, with D possibly matching TRBD2 (6 bases). CDR1 is MNHEY, CDR2 SVGAGI, per germline. The CDR3 spans 16 residues. Trimming pared 0 bases from V and 1 base from J, leaving 11 bases between. The chain's CDR3 is CASSYSGGVGTDTQYF. Here the CDR3 DNA reads TGTGCCAGCAGTTACTCGGGGGGAGTGGGCACAGATACGCAGTATTTT.

This rearrangement joins TRBV5-4 to TRBJ2-3; D gene unclear. Per the germline V gene, CDR1 is SGHNT and CDR2 is YYREEE (reference sequence). The CDR3 loop spans 15 amino acids. Trimming removed 4 bases from V and 4 bases from J, with 16 bases in between. In DNA, the CDR3 is TGTGCCAGCAGCCCGGATAAAGGGTATCCAGATACGCAGTATTTT. Translating gives CASSPDKGYPDTQYF.

This clone was seen a handful of times. V is TRBV2 and J is TRBJ1-1, with 9 bases matching TRBD1. This CDR3 has 14 amino acids. The germline V gene has CDR1 SNHLY and CDR2 FYNNEI. The ends lost 6 bases at V and 4 bases at J; junction bases unmatched: 6. The CDR3 nucleotides read TGTGCCAGCAGGGACAGGACAGGGGTCACTGAAGCTTTCTTT. Protein: CASRDRTGVTEAFF.

This chain uses TRBV6-4 with TRBJ2-3; no reliable D call. Trimming shortened V by 0 bases and J by 2 bases, and 9 bases separated the two germline ends. Per germline, CDR1 MRHNA and CDR2 SNTAGT. CDR3 length: 15 amino acids. The CDR3 is CASSDSIGSTDTQYF. Written as DNA, the CDR3 is TGTGCCAGCAGTGACTCGATTGGTTCCACAGATACGCAGTATTTT.

This clone was recorded at least ten times. The chain has TRBV6-4 and TRBJ2-3; D is ambiguous. CDR1 is MRHNA and CDR2 is SNTAGT in the germline V gene. V gave up 0 bases and J gave up 0 bases, with 7 bases separating them. This CDR3 is 15 amino acids long. The CDR3 nucleotides read TGTGCCAGCAGTGACTCGGTAGGCAGCACAGATACGCAGTATTTT. Amino acids: CASSDSVGSTDTQYF.

The chain joins TRBV5-1 to TRBJ1-1, with D perhaps TRBD1 (6 bases). V was clipped by 3 bases and J by 0 bases, with 9 bases between them. CDR1 and CDR2 from the germline V gene are SGHRS and YFSETQ. The CDR3 sequence is 14 residues long. The CDR3 DNA follows: TGCGCCAGCAGCTCCCAGGGGTTGAACACTGAAGCTTTCTTT. This gives the protein CASSSQGLNTEAFF.

Turning to this clone: The likely explanation is a read error, given a far larger clone one base away. The same CDR3 is also encoded by other DNA sequences in this sample. This chain links TRBV28 with TRBJ1-4; 8 bases are shared with TRBD1. The CDR3 length is 14 residues. Per germline, CDR1 MDHEN and CDR2 SYDVKM. The CDR3 DNA reads TGTGCCAGCAGTGGGACAGGCTTTAATGAAAAACTGTTTTTC. It is translated as CASSGTGFNEKLFF.

The chain recombines TRBV7-9 with TRBJ2-7; D might be TRBD1 (5 bases). With 1 base removed from V and 5 bases from J, the gap between germline ends came to 12 bases. The CDR3 contains 14 residues. In germline, CDR1 is SEHNR, CDR2 FQNEAQ (reference sequence). The CDR3 spells CASSLDRPRHEQYF. CDR3 DNA: TGTGCCAGCAGCTTAGACAGGCCCCGACACGAGCAGTACTTC.

This CDR3 reads CASSITTFANTGELFF. The CDR3 DNA reads TGCGCCAGCAGCATAACGACTTTCGCGAACACCGGGGAGCTGTTTTTT. The chain links TRBV5-1 to TRBJ2-2; D gene uncertain. This CDR3 is built from 16 residues. V gave up 4 bases and J gave up 0 bases, with 13 bases separating them. From germline, CDR1 is SGHRS and CDR2 YFSETQ.